This TCR beta chain emerged from a study of beta chain features in type 1 diabetes (dated by TCRdb to about 2018). Background on the whole study: Mean age, gender distribution, total cell number and subset yield did not differ between patients and healthy donors. Across all samples, around 99 million sorted cells were examined, and cell number per subset correlated strongly with RNA yield. In the study, TCRB repertoires of sorted circulating CD4+ T cell subsets from recently diagnosed type 1 diabetes patients were compared with those of matched healthy donors. Naive and central memory subsets were obtained from all 30 or so donors, but regulatory and stem cell-like memory subsets were isolated from only 8 patients and 8 healthy donors. Paper-wide results and their limitations: Because small numbers of individuals were included in the HLA sub-analyses, any influence of HLA type on TCRB rearrangement was left unresolved. Shorter templates might be favored by PCR, yet because patient and control samples were amplified and corrected together, any such skew would affect both groups equally. At VDJ recombination sites, patients with type 1 diabetes made fewer insertions and deleted more nucleotides, a pattern implying thymic rearrangement abnormalities. Naive, central memory and regulatory TCRB repertoires appeared to be more similar among patients than among healthy donors. Because cDNA was sequenced instead of genomic DNA, highly expressing activated cells could be over-represented, though the groups showed no difference in activation or CD3 levels. A moderate but significant shortening of TCRB CDR3 length was observed in type 1 diabetes patients in all four CD4+ subsets.

A single peripheral blood draw of about 116 mL on average was collected from each donor into heparinised tubes. Naive, central memory, regulatory and stem cell-like memory CD4+ T cells were sorted on a BD FACSAria II using a panel including CD45RO, CCR7, CD25, CD127, CD95 and CD27. A purity above 95% was achieved for all sorted populations. PBMCs were isolated right away by Lymphoprep density gradient centrifugation and were stained directly, without culture. So that batch effects would be minimized, each experiment stained and sorted samples in pairs, pairing one healthy donor with one patient. Notes on this clone: No antigen is known for it. Nothing much larger sits one base from this clone, and base qualities are not available.

The CDR3 numbers 15 residues from cysteine through phenylalanine. Just the 45-base CDR3 DNA is kept, in frame starting at base 1. V drops 6 bases and J drops 0 bases, leaving 14 bases in between. The germline V gene yields MNHEY for CDR1 and SVGAGI for CDR2. The entire amount of isolated RNA was reverse transcribed using the High Capacity cDNA Reverse Transcription Kit, so the sequenced TCRB transcripts were expressed ones. Deep immunoSEQ sequencing was applied to naive, central memory and regulatory T cell samples, giving an average of about 3.7 million total reads per sample. Sorted cells were lysed in RLT buffer and RNA was extracted with DNase-treated RNeasy Micro or Mini kits, depending on cell number. Each cell subset was processed separately to prevent cross-contamination, with patient and healthy donor samples processed together. The immunoSEQ multiplex PCR was used to amplify TCRB sequences from cDNA, yielding 87-bp fragments that span the CDR3 region. Sequencing of the amplicons was performed on the Illumina HiSeq platform. The paper's processing steps were these. PCR bias was corrected computationally using synthetic template baselines, and reads within Hamming distance 2 were collapsed, with unmergeable singletons discarded. Reads were aligned against IMGT to assign V, D and J genes, CDR3 length and insertions or deletions at six rearrangement sites. Within each subset, clonotype counts were normalized to sorted cell number, after which true diversity and Gini coefficients were computed with the tcR R package. Repertoire sharing was quantified using the overlap coefficient calculated on TCRB nucleotide sequences. Out-of-frame TCRB sequences from naive cells were analyzed to stand in for the pre-selection repertoire. TCRdb stores this immuneACCESS table with in-frame sequences only. Part of the clones is absent; in the studies checked, under half of the shortfall reflects unresolved V genes, and no reason is known for the rest. V and J calls and clone size come straight from that table; D and trimming were deduced from the DNA. The sample records around 250,000 clones, 14% of which are singletons. The ten largest clones represent approximately 0.018% of the sample.

The source material was naive CD4+ T cells from blood. The intended sense of this specimen's cell subset or site label: true naive CD4+ T cells. The source is a man younger than 40 with type 1 diabetes. The chain uses TRBV6-5 and TRBJ1-1; TRBD1 might be the D gene, on 5 matching bases. The CDR3 amino acid sequence is: CASRIGDLLNTEAFF. The bases are TGTGCCAGCAGGATTGGGGACTTACTGAACACTGAAGCTTTCTTT.